Listed here are 28 T cell receptor beta chains from one sample, sequenced in a study of T cell responses to AZD1222 COVID-19 vaccine. Assay: immunoSEQ multiplex PCR; the TCRdb copy retains only in-frame clones and omits some. The sample carries over 120,000 clones, nearly 95% recorded once. The specimen was peripheral blood, collected on day 0 of AZD1222 vaccination. Source of these receptors: an adult in good health.

This chain joins TRBV19 and TRBJ2-5; D is possibly TRBD1 (6 bases). Per the germline V gene, CDR1 is LNHDA and CDR2 is SQIVND (reference sequence). Trimming stripped 0 bases from V and 3 bases from J, with 14 bases between. This CDR3 contains 16 residues. The CDR3 bases are TGTGCCAGTAGTATAGATCCGGGGACATCTGAAGAGACCCAGTACTTC. Its protein product is CASSIDPGTSEETQYF.

The chain couples TRBV29-1 to TRBJ2-3, with TRBD2 identical over 7 bases. The CDR3 length is 13 residues. The V and J ends lost 6 bases and 5 bases, in that order; junction bases with no gene match: 8. Germline CDR1 reads SQVTM; CDR2 reads ANQGSEA. DNA of the CDR3: TGCAGCGTCGACCCGCTAGCGGAAGATACGCAGTATTTT. Translated, it gives CSVDPLAEDTQYF.

This chain joins TRBV27 and TRBJ1-1, with D possibly matching TRBD1 (5 bases). This CDR3 comprises 13 residues. Trimming pared 3 bases from V and 6 bases from J, leaving 11 bases between. CDR1 MNHEY and CDR2 SMNVEV come from the germline V gene (reference sequence). CDR3 amino acids: CASSLREGSEAFF. The CDR3 DNA is TGTGCCAGCAGTTTGAGGGAGGGGTCTGAAGCTTTCTTT.

The V gene is TRBV5-1, the J gene TRBJ2-2; TRBD2 aligns across 10 bases. The V gene's germline CDR1 is SGHRS and CDR2 YFSETQ. Trimming took 2 bases from V and 7 from J; bases not matched to a gene: 5. The CDR3 has 15 residues. The CDR3 loop reads CASSFLAGEGGELFF. The CDR3 nucleotides are TGCGCCAGCAGCTTCCTAGCGGGAGAGGGCGGGGAGCTGTTTTTT. The full variable domain, rest sourced from reference TRBV5-1 and TRBJ2-2, is KAGVTQTPRYLIKTRGQQVTLSCSPISGHRSVSWYQQTPGQGLQFLFEYFSETQRNKGNFPGRFSGRQFSNSRSEMNVSTLELGDSALYLCASSFLAGEGGELFFGEGSRLTVL.

V is TRBV5-1 and J is TRBJ1-2, with a possible D match to TRBD1 (6 bases). Germline V gene data show CDR1 as SGHRS and CDR2 as YFSETQ. The CDR3 length is 16 residues. Trimming removed 0 bases from V and 8 bases from J, with 20 bases in between. DNA of the CDR3: TGCGCCAGCAGCTTGGATCCGGGGGCTACCTCCTGGGGCTACACCTTC. Protein: CASSLDPGATSWGYTF.

J is TRBJ1-5 and V is TRBV4-1; D not resolved. Per germline, CDR1 MGHRA and CDR2 YSYEKL. V gave up 1 base and J gave up 0 bases, with 13 bases separating them. The CDR3 contains 17 residues. The chain's CDR3 is CASSQGGQPHSNQPQHF. In nucleotides, the CDR3 is TGCGCCAGCAGCCAAGGCGGGCAGCCACATAGCAATCAGCCCCAGCATTTT.

This chain joins TRBV9 and TRBJ2-2; D uncertain. V lost 0 bases to trimming and J lost 4 bases, with 4 bases between them. The CDR3 spans 13 residues. The V gene's germline CDR1 is SGDLS and CDR2 YYNGEE. CDR3 bases: TGTGCCAGCAGCGTAGGCCCCACCGGGGAGCTGTTTTTT. Translated, it gives CASSVGPTGELFF.

The gene calls are TRBV6-5 and TRBJ2-5; 7 bases fit TRBD1. Germline lookup yields CDR1 MNHEY and CDR2 SVGAGI. This CDR3 spans 16 amino acids. The trim removed 2 bases at V and 5 bases at J, leaving 11 bases unmatched. The CDR3 bases are TGTGCCAGCAGTTACCCAACAGGGGATGGGGCCGAGACCCAGTACTTC. Residues: CASSYPTGDGAETQYF.

A single count supports this clone. The chain links TRBV10-3 to TRBJ1-4, with 10 bases lining up with TRBD1. After removal of 10 bases from V and 3 bases from J, the junction contained 2 bases not matched to a gene. The CDR3 extends over 13 amino acids. Germline V CDR1 and CDR2: ENHRY, SYGVKD. The CDR3 DNA follows: TGTGCCAGCGGGACAGGGGCTAATGAAAAACTGTTTTTT. It specifies CASGTGANEKLFF.

This clone appeared once. J is TRBJ2-1 and V is TRBV3-1 (or the pseudogene TRBV3-2); no reliable D call. Trimming removed 4 bases from V and 0 bases from J, with 13 bases in between. The CDR3 is 16 amino acids. The germline CDR1 and CDR2 sequences are LGHDT and YNNKEL (reference sequence). In DNA form, the CDR3 reads TGTGCCAGCAGCCTGAGCCTGTGGAGCTCCTACAATGAGCAGTTCTTC. Translation gives CASSLSLWSSYNEQFF.

The rearrangement uses TRBV28 and TRBJ1-4; TRBD1 matches at 8 bases. CDR3 length: 13 amino acids. The germline V gene encodes CDR1 MDHEN and CDR2 SYDVKM. Unmatched junction bases numbered 5, after V lost 6 bases and J lost 8 bases. CDR3 residues: CASSDRGQEKLFF. CDR3 nucleotides: TGTGCCAGCAGCGACAGGGGACAGGAAAAACTGTTTTTT.

This clone showed up just once. The CDR3 DNA follows: TGCGCCAGCAGCTTCTTGCGGGAGGGTTACAATGAGCAGTTCTTC. Translating gives CASSFLREGYNEQFF. The genes are TRBV5-1 and TRBJ2-1; 9 bases line up with TRBD2. Germline V lookup: CDR1 SGHRS, CDR2 YFSETQ. Losses at the gene ends were 2 bases for V and 4 bases for J; bases not matched to a gene: 4. The CDR3 length is 15 residues.

The V gene is TRBV2, the J gene TRBJ1-1; D is unclear. This CDR3 contains 12 residues. Germline V CDR1 and CDR2: SNHLY, FYNNEI. The V end was cut by 3 bases, the J end by 5 bases, with 7 bases between. CDR3 DNA sequence: TGTGCCAGCAGTGATCAGGTAACTGAAGCTTTCTTT. Encoded protein: CASSDQVTEAFF.

This chain connects TRBV7-2 to TRBJ2-1, with TRBD2 matching over 10 bases. This CDR3 spans 13 amino acids. After removal of 8 bases from V and 9 bases from J, the junction contained 7 bases not matched to a gene. Germline values: CDR1 SGHTA, CDR2 FQGNSA. The DNA of the CDR3 is TGTGCCAGCGGTCTAGCGGGAGATCTTGAGCAGTTCTTC. Protein sequence: CASGLAGDLEQFF.

The gene calls are TRBV18 and TRBJ1-5; D gene ambiguous. V lost 6 bases, J lost 0 bases, and 9 bases lay in between. The germline gives CDR1 KGHSH, CDR2 LQKENI. The CDR3 loop spans 14 amino acids. This CDR3 reads CASSLYSSNQPQHF. CDR3 DNA sequence: TGTGCCAGCTCTTTGTACAGTAGCAATCAGCCCCAGCATTTT.

The rearrangement joins TRBV10-3 to TRBJ1-6, with D perhaps TRBD1 (5 bases). The germline CDR1 and CDR2 sequences are ENHRY and SYGVKD. The CDR3 runs 14 residues. The V gene lost 10 bases and the J gene lost 5 bases, with 15 bases spanning the gap. The CDR3 sequence: CATSRDGNNSPLHF. The CDR3 DNA sequence: TGTGCCACGTCCCGGGACGGAAATAATTCACCCCTCCACTTT.

The V call is TRBV24-1, the J call TRBJ2-3; TRBD2 agrees at 11 bases. V dropped 4 bases and J dropped 2; count of bases not matched to a gene: 7. Per the germline V gene, CDR1 is KGHDR and CDR2 is SFDVKD. This CDR3 spans 17 amino acids. The CDR3 region is CATSELGLAANTDTQYF. The DNA of the CDR3 is TGTGCCACCAGTGAGCTGGGACTAGCGGCCAACACAGATACGCAGTATTTT.

The CDR3: CASSGTGTGGNQPQHF. CDR3 in DNA: TGTGCCAGTAGTGGAACCGGGACAGGGGGCAATCAGCCCCAGCATTTT. The chain links TRBV19 to TRBJ1-5, with 10 bases that match TRBD1. This CDR3 region has 16 residues. V shed 5 bases and J 2 bases; nucleotides not matched to a gene: 6. Germline CDR1 is LNHDA and CDR2 is SQIVND (reference sequence).

This sequence joins TRBV19 and TRBJ2-7; D is ambiguous. The germline V gene has CDR1 LNHDA and CDR2 SQIVND (reference sequence). Trimming took off 4 bases at V and 0 bases at J, with 10 bases between the two ends. The CDR3 totals 14 residues. This CDR3 reads CASSNLHSSYEQYF. In nucleotides, the CDR3 is TGTGCCAGTAGTAACCTACACAGCTCCTACGAGCAGTACTTC.

This sequence joins TRBV28 and TRBJ2-7; a possible D gene is TRBD2 (6 bases). V lost 7 bases and J lost 7, with 14 bases in between. Germline V gene sequence: CDR1 MDHEN, CDR2 SYDVKM. This CDR3 is 12 amino acids long. DNA for the CDR3: TGTGCCAGCACCATGACGCGGGGTGAGCAGTACTTC. Translation gives CASTMTRGEQYF.

The chain carries TRBV4-1 and TRBJ1-2, with D tentatively TRBD1 (6 bases). The V and J ends lost 1 base and 5 bases respectively, with 11 bases between them. Germline V lookup: CDR1 MGHRA, CDR2 YSYEKL. The CDR3 length is 14 residues. CDR3 sequence reads: CASSQAEQGYGYTF. CDR3 in DNA: TGCGCCAGCAGCCAAGCTGAACAGGGTTATGGCTACACCTTC.

The rearrangement uses TRBV11-3 and TRBJ2-3; possibly TRBD1 for D (7 bases). Germline assignment: CDR1 SGHNT and CDR2 YENEEA. The CDR3 contains 16 residues. Trimming removed 5 bases at V and 0 bases at J, with 15 bases between. The CDR3: CASSPGTAGSTDTQYF. In DNA form, the CDR3 reads TGTGCCAGCAGCCCTGGGACAGCGGGTAGCACAGATACGCAGTATTTT.

The rearrangement links TRBV19 to TRBJ2-7; D call uncertain. Germline V gene sequence: CDR1 LNHDA, CDR2 SQIVND (reference sequence). This CDR3 comprises 14 residues. V was pared by 3 bases and J by 7 bases, with 16 bases between. CDR3 bases: TGTGCCAGTAGTATGGGGATCACCCCTCTGGAGCAGTACTTC. As protein: CASSMGITPLEQYF.

This clone appeared a few times. The chain is built from TRBV5-4 and TRBJ2-3; D ambiguous. CDR1 SGHNT and CDR2 YYREEE come from the germline V gene (reference sequence). The CDR3 sequence is 13 residues long. Deletions cut 4 bases from V and 4 bases from J, with 10 bases between. The DNA for the CDR3 is TGTGCCAGCAGCCCCCTAGGCGCAGATACGCAGTATTTT. It encodes CASSPLGADTQYF.

This chain links TRBV12-5 with TRBJ2-2, with 7 nucleotides matching TRBD2. The germline V gene has CDR1 LGHNT and CDR2 FRNRAP. The V and J ends lost 4 bases and 2 bases, in that order; junction bases with no gene match: 4. The CDR3 spans 15 residues. The CDR3 protein is CASGSSGANTGELFF. The CDR3 coding sequence is TGTGCTAGTGGTTCCAGCGGGGCCAACACCGGGGAGCTGTTTTTT.

The rearrangement links TRBV2 to TRBJ2-3; D remains unclear. The CDR3 consists of 14 residues. V was cut by 8 bases and J by 2 bases, with 14 bases left in between. CDR1 and CDR2 (germline): SNHLY, FYNNEI. The CDR3 region is CASRPSLHTDTQYF. The CDR3 bases are TGTGCCAGCCGACCTTCCCTTCACACAGATACGCAGTATTTT.

The chain is built from TRBV27 and TRBJ1-5, with D possibly being TRBD1 (6 bases). V lost 4 bases to trimming and J lost 4 bases, with 23 bases between them. Per the germline V gene, CDR1 is MNHEY and CDR2 is SMNVEV (reference sequence). The CDR3 covers 18 residues. CDR3 in amino acids: CASSSTQIWVQGNQPQHF. As DNA, the CDR3 is TGTGCCAGCAGTTCAACCCAAATCTGGGTTCAGGGGAATCAGCCCCAGCATTTT.

The chain employs TRBV19 and TRBJ1-5; 8 nucleotides match TRBD1. V was pared by 5 bases and J by 6 bases, with 9 bases of the junction left unmatched. CDR1 is LNHDA, CDR2 SQIVND, per germline (reference sequence). There are 15 residues in the CDR3. The CDR3 coding sequence is TGTGCCAGTAGTCCATATCAGGGGGCCGGTCAGCCCCAGCATTTT. Its translation is CASSPYQGAGQPQHF. The full variable domain, completed using reference TRBV19 and TRBJ1-5, is DGGITQSPKYLFRKEGQNVTLSCEQNLNHDAMYWYRQDPGQGLRLIYYSQIVNDFQKGDIAEGYSVSREKKESFPLTVTSAQKNPTAFYLCASSPYQGAGQPQHFGDGTRLSIL.